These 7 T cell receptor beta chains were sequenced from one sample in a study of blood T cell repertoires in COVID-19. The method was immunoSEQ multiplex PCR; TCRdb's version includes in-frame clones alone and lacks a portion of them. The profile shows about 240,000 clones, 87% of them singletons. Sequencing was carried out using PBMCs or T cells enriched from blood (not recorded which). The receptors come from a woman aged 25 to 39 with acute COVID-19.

For the CDR3, the DNA is TGTGCCAGCAGTGACCCCAGGGGAGAACCAGAAGCTTTCTTT. It specifies CASSDPRGEPEAFF. V is TRBV2 and J is TRBJ1-1; maybe TRBD1 (6 bases). Germline V gene sequence: CDR1 SNHLY, CDR2 FYNNEI. Trimming stripped 3 bases from V and 8 bases from J, with 16 bases between. The CDR3 is made up of 14 amino acids.

The CDR3 protein is CASNTGTGDGETQYF. The CDR3 region has the DNA TGTGCCAGTAATACCGGGACAGGGGACGGAGAGACCCAGTACTTC. The rearrangement links TRBV19 to TRBJ2-5; 10 bases map to TRBD1. Germline CDR1 reads LNHDA; CDR2 reads SQIVND (reference sequence). V lost 7 bases, J lost 4 bases, and 9 bases stayed unmatched. The length of the CDR3 is 15 residues. The entire variable domain, with the rest obtained from reference TRBV19 and TRBJ2-5, is as follows: DGGITQSPKYLFRKEGQNVTLSCEQNLNHDAMYWYRQDPGQGLRLIYYSQIVNDFQKGDIAEGYSVSREKKESFPLTVTSAQKNPTAFYLCASNTGTGDGETQYFGPGTRLLVL.

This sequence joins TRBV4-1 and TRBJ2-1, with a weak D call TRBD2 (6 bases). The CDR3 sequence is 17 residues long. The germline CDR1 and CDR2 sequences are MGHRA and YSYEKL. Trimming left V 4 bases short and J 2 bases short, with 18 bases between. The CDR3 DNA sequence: TGCGCCAGCAGCCCCTTCAAAGGAGGGAGCACCTACAATGAGCAGTTCTTC. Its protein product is CASSPFKGGSTYNEQFF.

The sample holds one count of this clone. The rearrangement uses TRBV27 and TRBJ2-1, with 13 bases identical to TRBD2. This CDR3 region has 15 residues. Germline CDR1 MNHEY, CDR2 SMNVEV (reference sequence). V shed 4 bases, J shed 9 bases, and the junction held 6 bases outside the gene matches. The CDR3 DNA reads TGTGCCAGCAGTTCAACTAGCGGGGGGGCTTTTGAGCAGTTCTTC. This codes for CASSSTSGGAFEQFF.

This CDR3 reads CASSQRGGRMEKLFF. For the CDR3, the DNA is TGTGCCAGCAGCCAGAGAGGGGGCAGGATGGAAAAACTGTTTTTT. The chain employs TRBV7-2 and TRBJ1-4, with 7 bases that match TRBD1. Germline V gene data show CDR1 as SGHTA and CDR2 as FQGNSA. V was clipped by 5 bases and J by 8 bases; unmatched bases: 11. CDR3 length: 15 amino acids. The full variable domain, completed using reference TRBV7-2 and TRBJ1-4, is GAGVSQSPSNKVTEKGKDVELRCDPISGHTALYWYRQSLGQGLEFLIYFQGNSAPDKSGLPSDRFSAERTGGSVSTLTIQRTQQEDSAVYLCASSQRGGRMEKLFFGSGTQLSVL.

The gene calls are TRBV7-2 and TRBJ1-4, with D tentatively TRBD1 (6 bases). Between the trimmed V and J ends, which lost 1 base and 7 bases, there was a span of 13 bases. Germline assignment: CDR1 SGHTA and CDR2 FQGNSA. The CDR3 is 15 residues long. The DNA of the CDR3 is TGTGCCAGCAGCTTAGTGGCAGGGGAGAGTGAAAAACTGTTTTTT. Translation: CASSLVAGESEKLFF.

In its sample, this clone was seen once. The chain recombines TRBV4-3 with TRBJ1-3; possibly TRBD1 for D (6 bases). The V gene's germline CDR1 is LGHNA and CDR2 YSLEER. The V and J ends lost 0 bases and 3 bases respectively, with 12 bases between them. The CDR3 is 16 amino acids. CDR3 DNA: TGCGCCAGCAGCCAAGATTGGGCAGGGGTTGGAAACACCATATATTTT. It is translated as CASSQDWAGVGNTIYF.